This T cell receptor (beta chain) derives from a study of blood T cell repertoires in COVID-19 (TCRdb year 2020). Regarding the complete study: Samples from collaborators originated in the United States, Italy and Spain and spanned both the acute and convalescent phases of COVID-19. The material from the prospective study consisted of cDNA or gDNA derived from T cells, B-cell-depleted T cells, or PBMCs. The dataset comprised deeply sampled blood TCRbeta repertoires from subjects exposed to, actively infected with, or recovered from COVID-19. A freely available public database, intended as a resource for researchers studying the immune response to SARS-CoV-2, is where the repertoires were released. Samples came from the ongoing ImmuneRACE study (first 160 participants) plus 1,254 subjects from 6 global collaborators. Nearly every sample came with metadata listing a de-identified subject ID, COVID-19 status, age in years and sex. Where available, HLA class I and class II types were obtained from metadata supplied by the sample provider rather than from assay-based typing. The paper as a whole reports these results and caveats: The quantity of clinical and demographic metadata differed by source and by participant and was supplied without curation.

On this clone itself: The antigen it binds to is not known. Nothing much larger sits one base from this clone, and base qualities are not available.

The collaborating institutions used their own protocols to collect whole blood in K2EDTA tubes. Collaborator samples were shipped for TCRbeta analysis as frozen whole blood, isolated PBMCs, or DNA extracted from either sample type. The CDR3 holds 17 amino acids from the cysteine to the phenylalanine. Only the CDR3 DNA is retained, 51 bases long and in frame from the first base. CDR1 and CDR2 are read off the germline V gene as MNHNS and SASEGT. V has 3 bases trimmed and J has 4 bases trimmed; junction bases matching no gene number 11. The immunoSEQ Assay, a bias-controlled multiplex PCR, was used to amplify TCRbeta CDR3 regions from genomic DNA. As for the original processing: Within the assay, amplification of reference gene primers was used to estimate how many nucleated cells each sample contained. Sequence reads were collapsed and filtered to measure the absolute abundance of every unique TCRbeta CDR3 rearrangement. Productive Simpson clonality was computed per sample as the square root of Simpson's diversity index over productive rearrangements. This is the immuneACCESS table as TCRdb keeps it, with only in-frame sequences that have V and J called. A part of the clones is gone; compared with another copy, unresolved V genes explain less than half, and the rest is unexplained. From that table come the V and J calls and clone size; the DNA was used to work out D and trimming. Present in this sample are about 50,000 clones, roughly 86% of which were seen just once. The leading ten clones occupy around a sixth of the sample.

Sequenced sample: peripheral blood. This sequence uses TRBV6-1 and TRBJ2-1, with 8 junctional bases fitting TRBD2. The receptor was derived from a man in his sixties with active or convalescent COVID-19. The CDR3 here reads CASSDPSTSAEYNEQFF. The nucleotide sequence is given as TGTGCCAGCAGTGATCCCTCGACTAGCGCTGAGTACAATGAGCAGTTCTTC.